The next 24 T cell receptor beta chains were all read from a single sample in a study of T-cell reconstitution after alpha-beta-depleted transplantation in children. Unique molecular identifiers were incorporated during preparation of the TCRbeta library. TCRdb fed the PCR reads into MiXCR, producing one record per CDR3 protein. The sample lists roughly 170,000 distinct CDR3 sequences, over 5.5% seen once, with 3% in the top ten. The input for sequencing was PBMCs from the stem cell graft donor, taken from the stem cell graft. These receptors were obtained from a human donor who donated a stem cell graft to a child with Wiskott-Aldrich syndrome.

This clonotype appeared many times. The chain is built from TRBV7-2 and TRBJ2-4, with D unresolved. The CDR3 consists of 14 residues. Germline-derived CDR1 and CDR2 are SGHTA and FQGNSA. V gave up 1 base and J gave up 7 bases, with 11 bases separating them. CDR3 protein: CASSLVFKPNIQYF. DNA of the CDR3: TGTGCCAGCAGCTTAGTTTTCAAGCCCAACATTCAGTACTTC.

This clonotype was picked up many times. This chain links TRBV6-1 with TRBJ1-5; a weak D match, TRBD1 (5 bases). Per the germline V gene, CDR1 is MNHNS and CDR2 is SASEGT. V shed 0 bases and J shed 0 bases, with 9 bases lying between them. The CDR3 has 16 residues. CDR3 nucleotide sequence: TGTGCCAGCAGTGAAGCCCGACAGCATAGCAATCAGCCCCAGCATTTT. It codes for CASSEARQHSNQPQHF.

This clonotype was found many times. This sequence joins TRBV7-2 and TRBJ1-4; 10 bases are a match to TRBD1. V trimming: 3 bases; J trimming: 6 bases; junction bases outside the gene matches: 1. The germline CDR1 and CDR2 sequences are SGHTA and FQGNSA. The CDR3 consists of 14 residues. CDR3 nucleotide sequence: TGTGCCAGCAGCTTTGGGACAGGGGATGAAAAACTGTTTTTT. Translated, it gives CASSFGTGDEKLFF.

The sample holds many counts of this clonotype. CDR3 residues: CASSQRRAIYEQYF. The CDR3 bases are TGTGCCAGCAGCCAAAGACGCGCGATTTACGAGCAGTACTTC. The chain has TRBV3-1 and TRBJ2-7; D unresolved. The germline V gene encodes CDR1 LGHDT and CDR2 YNNKEL (reference sequence). V lost 2 bases, J lost 4 bases, and 12 bases lay in between. The CDR3 runs to 14 residues.

This clonotype was observed at least ten times. The chain couples TRBV28 to TRBJ1-1; D is uncertain. Per the germline V gene, CDR1 is MDHEN and CDR2 is SYDVKM. The germline V and J ends were trimmed by 11 bases and 6 bases, with 13 bases remaining between them. There are 11 residues in the CDR3. The chain's CDR3 is CAWQGGAEAFF. In DNA form, the CDR3 reads TGTGCCTGGCAAGGTGGCGCTGAAGCTTTCTTT.

The J gene is TRBJ1-2, the V gene TRBV3-1; TRBD1 is a possible D gene (5 bases). The CDR3 is 12 residues long. The V gene's germline CDR1 is LGHDT and CDR2 YNNKEL (reference sequence). V dropped 4 bases and J dropped 7 bases, with 10 bases sitting between them. CDR3 region: CASSPQGTGYTF. In nucleotides, the CDR3 is TGTGCCAGCAGCCCCCAGGGAACTGGCTACACCTTC.

This clonotype was detected many times. V is TRBV25-1 and J is TRBJ1-6; D remains ambiguous. V lost 1 base and J lost 0, with 7 bases in between. The CDR3 has 16 residues. The germline V gene encodes CDR1 MGHDK and CDR2 SYGVNS. The CDR3, as DNA: TGTGCCAGCAGTGAATTTGAGGGCTCCTATAATTCACCCCTCCACTTT. It yields the protein CASSEFEGSYNSPLHF. Full variable domain (outside the CDR3, taken from reference TRBV25-1 and TRBJ1-6): EADIYQTPRYLVIGTGKKITLECSQTMGHDKMYWYQQDPGMELHLIHYSYGVNSTEKGDLSSESTVSRIRTEHFPLTLESARPSHTSQYLCASSEFEGSYNSPLHFGNGTRLTVT.

In this sample, this clonotype turned up many times. The chain recombines TRBV28 with TRBJ2-7; 12 bases are shared with TRBD2. This CDR3 has 14 residues. With V trimmed by 8 bases and J by 4 bases, 6 bases remained unmatched. From germline, CDR1 is MDHEN and CDR2 SYDVKM. DNA of the CDR3: TGTGCCAGCGGGCTAGCGGGGGGGATTTACGAGCAGTACTTC. Translation: CASGLAGGIYEQYF. The entire variable domain, with the rest obtained from reference TRBV28 and TRBJ2-7, is as follows: DVKVTQSSRYLVKRTGEKVFLECVQDMDHENMFWYRQDPGLGLRLIYFSYDVKMKEKGDIPEGYSVSREKKERFSLILESASTNQTSMYLCASGLAGGIYEQYFGPGTRLTVT.

This clonotype was seen many times. V and J are TRBV6-5 and TRBJ2-7; TRBD1 matches at 7 bases. The length of the CDR3 is 16 residues. The V and J ends lost 0 bases and 2 bases, in that order; junction bases with no gene match: 7. Germline CDR1 MNHEY, CDR2 SVGAGI. The CDR3 nucleotides read TGTGCCAGCAGTTACTCCCGGGACAGTCACACCTACGAGCAGTACTTC. Translated: CASSYSRDSHTYEQYF.

The sample holds a few counts of this clonotype. The chain couples TRBV5-1 to TRBJ2-1, with 12 bases matching TRBD2. Trimming cost V 4 bases and J 1 base; bases outside gene matches: 9. Germline V gives CDR1 SGHRS, CDR2 YFSETQ. The CDR3 has 18 residues. The CDR3 loop reads CASSTLGLAGGSYNEQFF. The CDR3 bases are TGCGCCAGCAGCACTCTGGGGCTAGCGGGAGGGTCCTACAATGAGCAGTTCTTC.

This clonotype has a count of ten or more. The chain couples TRBV9 to TRBJ2-3; D ambiguous. The CDR3 runs to 14 residues. V lost 0 bases to trimming and J lost 4 bases, with 9 bases between them. Germline values: CDR1 SGDLS, CDR2 YYNGEE. The CDR3 here is CASSVAGFADTQYF. In nucleotides, the CDR3 is TGTGCCAGCAGCGTAGCTGGGTTTGCAGATACGCAGTATTTT.

This clonotype was seen many times. CDR3 DNA sequence: TGTGCCAGCATGGGGGTGAACTCCTACGAGCAGTACTTC. This encodes CASMGVNSYEQYF. The chain links TRBV6-2 or TRBV6-3 to TRBJ2-7, with D perhaps matching TRBD1 or TRBD2 (5 bases each). This CDR3 comprises 13 residues. The germline CDR1 and CDR2 sequences are MNHEY and SVGEGT. Between the trimmed V and J ends, which lost 7 bases and 0 bases, there was a span of 10 bases.

V and J are TRBV28 and TRBJ2-1, with 8 bases identical to TRBD2. This CDR3 is 15 amino acids long. CDR1 and CDR2 (germline): MDHEN, SYDVKM. The ends lost 2 bases at V and 5 bases at J; junction bases unmatched: 5. The DNA for the CDR3 is TGTGCCAGCAGTTTACTGGTAGCGGGGAACAATGAGCAGTTCTTC. Translation gives CASSLLVAGNNEQFF.

The chain has TRBV5-1 and TRBJ2-1; 14 bases match TRBD2. The CDR3 sequence is 16 residues long. Germline lookup yields CDR1 SGHRS and CDR2 YFSETQ. V was clipped by 0 bases and J by 9 bases; unmatched bases: 5. CDR3 sequence: CASSLEGLAGVSEQFF. The CDR3 DNA sequence: TGCGCCAGCAGCTTGGAGGGACTAGCGGGGGTTAGTGAGCAGTTCTTC.

This clonotype has just a few counts. V and J are TRBV12-3 or TRBV12-4 and TRBJ1-5; D is ambiguous. The CDR3 has 15 amino acids. Deletions cut 5 bases from V and 5 bases from J, with 16 bases between. For the CDR3, the DNA is TGTGCCAGCAGTCCCACGGCGACTGTAGATCAGCCCCAGCATTTT. It encodes CASSPTATVDQPQHF.

This clonotype was seen ten or more times. V is TRBV12-3 or TRBV12-4 and J is TRBJ2-7, with TRBD1 as a possible D gene (5 bases). V lost 2 bases and J lost 3, with 14 bases in between. The CDR3 runs 15 residues. CDR3 protein: CASSLTATALYEQYF. The DNA for the CDR3 is TGTGCCAGCAGTTTAACGGCGACAGCCCTCTACGAGCAGTACTTC.

The V call is TRBV20-1, the J call TRBJ2-1; 9 bases map to TRBD2. J lost 5 bases, V lost 6 bases, and 8 bases had no gene match. Germline V lookup: CDR1 DFQATT, CDR2 SNEGSKA (reference sequence). This CDR3 is 14 amino acids long. CDR3 amino acids: CSARGLALHNEQFF. CDR3 DNA sequence: TGCAGTGCCAGGGGACTAGCCTTGCACAATGAGCAGTTCTTC.

The chain couples TRBV5-6 to TRBJ2-6; 13 positions agree with TRBD2. After removal of 5 bases from V and 2 bases from J, the junction contained 7 bases not matched to a gene. The CDR3 runs 18 residues. CDR1 is SGHDT, CDR2 YYEEEE, per germline. The CDR3 DNA reads as TGTGCCAGCAGTAGATCGGGACTAGCGGGACCTGGGGCCAACGTCCTGACTTTC. Its protein product is CASSRSGLAGPGANVLTF.

This clonotype occurred many times. The chain joins TRBV28 to TRBJ2-7, with D possibly being TRBD1 (5 bases). Deletions cut 6 bases from V and 2 bases from J, with 14 bases between. The CDR3 covers 14 residues. CDR1 and CDR2 from the germline V gene are MDHEN and SYDVKM. The CDR3 sequence is CASSKRGEAYEQYF. In nucleotides, the CDR3 is TGTGCCAGCAGCAAAAGGGGCGAAGCCTACGAGCAGTACTTC.

In its sample, this clonotype was seen many times. The chain employs TRBV29-1 and TRBJ1-5; no clear D gene. The V gene lost 4 bases and the J gene lost 4 bases, with 8 bases spanning the gap. In germline, CDR1 is SQVTM, CDR2 ANQGSEA. The CDR3 consists of 12 residues. CDR3 DNA sequence: TGCAGCGTTGGTGACGTGAATCAGCCCCAGCATTTT. This sequence encodes CSVGDVNQPQHF.

V and J are TRBV10-3 and TRBJ2-1; D ambiguous. CDR1 ENHRY and CDR2 SYGVKD come from the germline V gene. Trimming removed 10 bases at V and 5 bases at J, with 12 bases between. CDR3 size: 12 residues. In nucleotides, the CDR3 is TGTGCCACCCGGCAGGTTAACAATGAGCAGTTCTTC. Translating it yields CATRQVNNEQFF.

This clonotype has ten or more counts. This rearrangement joins TRBV7-2 to TRBJ2-5; perhaps D is TRBD1 or TRBD2 (5 bases each). This CDR3 has 15 residues. Trimming stripped 5 bases from V and 4 bases from J, with 17 bases between. Germline V lookup: CDR1 SGHTA, CDR2 FQGNSA. The CDR3 nucleotides read TGTGCCAGCAGCCTACTCCGGGACCAAGGAGAGACCCAGTACTTC. It codes for CASSLLRDQGETQYF.

This clonotype was detected many times. The chain has TRBV20-1 and TRBJ1-2, with 11 bases that match TRBD1. After removal of 5 bases from V and 7 bases from J, the junction contained 9 bases not matched to a gene. From germline, CDR1 is DFQATT and CDR2 SNEGSKA (reference sequence). The CDR3 length is 14 residues. Here the CDR3 DNA reads TGCAGTGCTTCAATCGCCGGGACAGGGGGTGGCTACACCTTC. Translating it yields CSASIAGTGGGYTF.

This clonotype has just a few counts. The chain has TRBV5-1 and TRBJ2-7; possibly TRBD1 for D (6 bases). V dropped 0 bases and J dropped 5 bases, with 15 bases sitting between them. The CDR3 has 15 residues. Per the germline V gene, CDR1 is SGHRS and CDR2 is YFSETQ. The DNA of the CDR3 is TGCGCCAGCAGCTTGGCTGGGGACATCACCCACGAGCAGTACTTC. Its translation: CASSLAGDITHEQYF.